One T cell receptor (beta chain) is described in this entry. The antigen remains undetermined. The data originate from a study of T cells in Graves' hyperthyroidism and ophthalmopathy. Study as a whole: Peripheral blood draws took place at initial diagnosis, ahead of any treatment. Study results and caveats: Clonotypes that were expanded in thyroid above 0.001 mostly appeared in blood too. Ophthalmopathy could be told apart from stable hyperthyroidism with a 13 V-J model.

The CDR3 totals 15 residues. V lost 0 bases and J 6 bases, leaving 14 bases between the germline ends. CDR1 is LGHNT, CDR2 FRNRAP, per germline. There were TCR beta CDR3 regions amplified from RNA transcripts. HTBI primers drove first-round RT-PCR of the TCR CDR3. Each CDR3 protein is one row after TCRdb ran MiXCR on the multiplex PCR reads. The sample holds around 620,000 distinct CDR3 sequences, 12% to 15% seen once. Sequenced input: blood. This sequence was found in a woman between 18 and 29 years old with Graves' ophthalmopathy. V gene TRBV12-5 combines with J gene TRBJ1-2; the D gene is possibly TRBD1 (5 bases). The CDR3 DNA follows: TGTGCTAGTGGTTTGGTAAGGGGACCTACAAATGGCTACACCTTC. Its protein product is CASGLVRGPTNGYTF.